This passage covers 13 T cell receptor beta chains from one sample sequenced in a study of T cells in localized non-small cell lung cancer. Method: immunoSEQ multiplex PCR; TCRdb's copy keeps in-frame clones and lacks some. The sample has some 90,000 clones, roughly 89% seen once; the top ten hold more than 14%. The specimen comprised peripheral blood, sampled before any cancer treatment. These receptors originate from a man between 40 and 70 years old with stage I squamous cell lung carcinoma.

The rearrangement uses TRBV29-1 and TRBJ1-5; 12 bases line up with TRBD1. Germline CDR1 and CDR2: SQVTM and ANQGSEA. Germline trimming cut 0 bases from V and 4 bases from J; bases unmatched to any gene: 10. The CDR3 is 18 amino acids. Here the CDR3 reads CSVEERDRGPEVNQPQHF. CDR3 nucleotide sequence: TGCAGCGTTGAAGAACGGGACAGGGGGCCCGAAGTTAATCAGCCCCAGCATTTT.

The chain employs TRBV7-9 and TRBJ1-3; D call uncertain. V shed 3 bases and J shed 0 bases, with 12 bases lying between them. The CDR3 contains 16 residues. The germline gives CDR1 SEHNR, CDR2 FQNEAQ (reference sequence). The CDR3 DNA is TGTGCCAGCAGCTTTGAACGGGCCCCCTCTGGAAACACCATATATTTT. Its translation is CASSFERAPSGNTIYF.

The CDR3 spells CASSITGFGAGELFF. In DNA, the CDR3 is TGTGCCAGTAGTATAACGGGGTTCGGTGCCGGGGAGCTGTTTTTT. J is TRBJ2-2 and V is TRBV19; D possibly corresponds to TRBD2 (5 bases). The germline CDR1 and CDR2 sequences are LNHDA and SQIVND (reference sequence). The V end lost 2 bases, the J end lost 6 bases, and 13 bases lay between the germline ends. CDR3 length equals 15 residues.

The chain recombines TRBV30 with TRBJ1-3; D uncertain. The CDR3 sequence is 13 residues long. The germline V gene encodes CDR1 GTSNPN and CDR2 SVGIG (reference sequence). Trimming removed 2 bases from V and 0 bases from J, with 5 bases in between. The CDR3 sequence is CAWSKASGNTIYF. CDR3 DNA sequence: TGTGCCTGGAGTAAGGCCTCTGGAAACACCATATATTTT.

The rearrangement links TRBV6-1 to TRBJ2-7; 7 bases map to TRBD1. V gave up 7 bases and J gave up 4 bases; unmatched junction bases: 10. CDR3 length: 14 amino acids. Germline V gene lookup returns CDR1 MNHNS and CDR2 SASEGT. CDR3 in amino acids: CASTYRGLSYEQYF. The CDR3 coding sequence is TGTGCCAGCACCTATAGGGGGCTATCGTACGAGCAGTACTTC.

This sequence joins TRBV11-2 and TRBJ2-5; D is unclear. The CDR3 is 13 amino acids. The germline V gene has CDR1 SGHAT and CDR2 FQNNGV. With 4 bases removed from V and 3 bases from J, the gap between germline ends came to 9 bases. The CDR3 sequence is CASSSTREETQYF. CDR3 coding DNA: TGTGCCAGCAGCTCGACACGGGAAGAGACCCAGTACTTC.

The rearrangement links TRBV5-1 to TRBJ1-5; D perhaps matches TRBD1 (6 bases). CDR3 length: 13 amino acids. Per the germline V gene, CDR1 is SGHRS and CDR2 is YFSETQ. The V end lost 4 bases, the J end lost 3 bases, and 8 bases lay between the germline ends. CDR3 in amino acids: CASSRDTNQPQHF. The CDR3 coding sequence is TGCGCCAGCAGCCGGGACACCAATCAGCCCCAGCATTTT.

V gene TRBV6-5 combines with J gene TRBJ2-7, with D perhaps matching TRBD1 (7 bases). Germline-derived CDR1 and CDR2 are MNHEY and SVGAGI. V shed 2 bases and J shed 7 bases, with 21 bases lying between them. The CDR3 extends over 16 amino acids. CDR3 bases: TGTGCCAGCAGTTACGCGGGGACAGCCCGTCGGAATGAGCAGTACTTC. This sequence encodes CASSYAGTARRNEQYF.

The chain uses TRBV19 and TRBJ1-5; D not resolved. CDR1 is LNHDA, CDR2 SQIVND, per germline (reference sequence). The ends were cut back, 3 bases at V and 6 bases at J, with 18 bases in the middle. CDR3 length: 16 amino acids. The CDR3 reads CASSILNGRPGQPQHF. The CDR3 DNA reads TGTGCCAGTAGTATCTTGAACGGCCGCCCGGGTCAGCCCCAGCATTTT.

This chain uses TRBV5-1 with TRBJ2-2, with a weak D call TRBD2 (6 bases). The V end was cut by 4 bases, the J end by 0 bases, with 7 bases between. The CDR3 has 14 amino acids. The germline gives CDR1 SGHRS, CDR2 YFSETQ. CDR3 residues: CASSTSPNTGELFF. Here the CDR3 DNA reads TGCGCCAGCAGCACTAGCCCGAACACCGGGGAGCTGTTTTTT.

This chain links TRBV7-2 with TRBJ2-1; D is perhaps TRBD1 or TRBD2 (5 bases each). CDR1 is SGHTA, CDR2 FQGNSA, per germline. The CDR3 has 15 residues. Trimming removed 1 base at V and 2 bases at J, with 9 bases between. The CDR3 loop is CASSLGPGPYNEQFF. In DNA form, the CDR3 reads TGTGCCAGCAGCTTAGGACCGGGGCCCTACAATGAGCAGTTCTTC.

V and J are TRBV25-1 and TRBJ2-7; 8 nucleotides line up with TRBD1. The length of the CDR3 is 12 residues. V dropped 7 bases and J dropped 9; count of bases not matched to a gene: 8. The germline CDR1 and CDR2 sequences are MGHDK and SYGVNS. CDR3 sequence reads: CASKAGGPPQYF. CDR3 DNA sequence: TGTGCCAGCAAGGCAGGGGGCCCGCCGCAGTACTTC.

The chain is built from TRBV7-6 and TRBJ2-7; D not certain. Trimming removed 0 bases from V and 2 bases from J, with 14 bases in between. CDR1 and CDR2 (germline): SGHVS, FNYEAQ. This CDR3 is built from 16 residues. The CDR3 nucleotides read TGTGCCAGCAGCTTAGCGGAATTAGTACTCCCCTACGAGCAGTACTTC. Translation gives CASSLAELVLPYEQYF.